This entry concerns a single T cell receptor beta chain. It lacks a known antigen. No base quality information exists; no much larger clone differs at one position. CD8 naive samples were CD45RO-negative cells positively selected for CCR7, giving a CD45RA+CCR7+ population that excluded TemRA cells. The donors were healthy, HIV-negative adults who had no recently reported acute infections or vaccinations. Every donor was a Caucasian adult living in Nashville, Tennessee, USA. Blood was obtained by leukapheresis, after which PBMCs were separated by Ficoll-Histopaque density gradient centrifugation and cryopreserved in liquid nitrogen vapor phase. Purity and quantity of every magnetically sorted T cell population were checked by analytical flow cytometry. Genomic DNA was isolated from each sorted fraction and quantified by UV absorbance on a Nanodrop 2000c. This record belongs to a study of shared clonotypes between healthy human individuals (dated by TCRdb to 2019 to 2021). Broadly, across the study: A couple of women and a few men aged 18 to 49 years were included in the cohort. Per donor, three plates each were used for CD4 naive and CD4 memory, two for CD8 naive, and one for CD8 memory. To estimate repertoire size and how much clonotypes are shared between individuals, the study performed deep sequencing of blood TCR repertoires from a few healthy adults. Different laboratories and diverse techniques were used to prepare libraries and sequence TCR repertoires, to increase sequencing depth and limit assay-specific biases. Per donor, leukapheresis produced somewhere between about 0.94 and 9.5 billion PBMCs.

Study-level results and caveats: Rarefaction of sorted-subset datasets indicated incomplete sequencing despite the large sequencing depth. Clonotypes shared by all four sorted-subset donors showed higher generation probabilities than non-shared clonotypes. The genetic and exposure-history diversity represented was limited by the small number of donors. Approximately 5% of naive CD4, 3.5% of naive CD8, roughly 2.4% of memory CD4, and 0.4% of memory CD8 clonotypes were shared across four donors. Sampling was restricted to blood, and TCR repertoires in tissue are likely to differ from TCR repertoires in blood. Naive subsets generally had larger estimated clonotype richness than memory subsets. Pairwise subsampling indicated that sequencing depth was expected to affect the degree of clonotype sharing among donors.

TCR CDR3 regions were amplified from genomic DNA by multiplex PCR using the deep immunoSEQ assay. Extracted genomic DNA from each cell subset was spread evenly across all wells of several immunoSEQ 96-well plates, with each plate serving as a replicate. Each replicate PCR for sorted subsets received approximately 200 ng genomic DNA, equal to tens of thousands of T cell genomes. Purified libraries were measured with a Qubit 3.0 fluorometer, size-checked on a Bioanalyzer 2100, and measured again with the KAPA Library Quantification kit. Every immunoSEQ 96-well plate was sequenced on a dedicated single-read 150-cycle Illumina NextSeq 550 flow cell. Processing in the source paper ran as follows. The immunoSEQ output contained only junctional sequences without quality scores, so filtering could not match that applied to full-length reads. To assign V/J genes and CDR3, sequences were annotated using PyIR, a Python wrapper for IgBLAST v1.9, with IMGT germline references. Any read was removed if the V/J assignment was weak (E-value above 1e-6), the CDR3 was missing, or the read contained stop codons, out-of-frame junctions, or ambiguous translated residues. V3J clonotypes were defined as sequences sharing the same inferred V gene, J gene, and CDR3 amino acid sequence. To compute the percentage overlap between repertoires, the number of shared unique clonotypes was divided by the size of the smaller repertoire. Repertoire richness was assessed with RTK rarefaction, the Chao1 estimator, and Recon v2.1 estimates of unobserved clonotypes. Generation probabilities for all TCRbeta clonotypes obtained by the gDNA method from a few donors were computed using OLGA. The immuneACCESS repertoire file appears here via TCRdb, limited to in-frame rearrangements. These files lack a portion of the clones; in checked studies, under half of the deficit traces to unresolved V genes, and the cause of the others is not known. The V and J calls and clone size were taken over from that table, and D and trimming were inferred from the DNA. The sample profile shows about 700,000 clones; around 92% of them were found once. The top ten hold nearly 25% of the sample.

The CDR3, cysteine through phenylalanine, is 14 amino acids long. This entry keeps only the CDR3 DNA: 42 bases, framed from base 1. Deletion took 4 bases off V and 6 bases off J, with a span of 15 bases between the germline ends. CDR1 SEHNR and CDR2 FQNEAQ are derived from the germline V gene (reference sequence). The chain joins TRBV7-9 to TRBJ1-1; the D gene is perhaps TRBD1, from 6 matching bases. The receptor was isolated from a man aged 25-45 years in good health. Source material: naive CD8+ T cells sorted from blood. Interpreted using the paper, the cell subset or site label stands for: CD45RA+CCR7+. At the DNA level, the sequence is TGTGCCAGCAGCTCAGGGGAGGGGGTACCTGAAGCTTTCTTT. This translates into CASSSGEGVPEAFF.